This passage covers 9 T cell receptor beta chains from one sample sequenced in a study of blood T cells in healthy people across ages. A second PCR of 7 to 11 cycles used a sample-barcoded 5' primer and a J-beta primer mix. MiXCR, applied by TCRdb to the 5' RACE reads, yields one record per CDR3 protein. The repertoire includes around 850,000 distinct CDR3 sequences, around 36% of them detected once, and 13% sits in the top ten. The material sequenced was blood. The receptor source for this set is a man aged 18-30 years in good health.

About this clonotype itself: At one boundary the junction diverges from the germline segment, which might be a read error. The chain links TRBV12-3 or TRBV12-4 to TRBJ2-5; 12 nucleotides match TRBD2. This CDR3 spans 15 amino acids. Written as DNA, the CDR3 is TGTGCCGGCAGTCTAGCGGGGGGGAATTTCAATGAGCAGTACTTC. Translation: CAGSLAGGNFNEQYF.

On this clonotype itself: One end of the junction is discordant with germline, which a read error may explain. The V gene is TRBV6-2 or TRBV6-3, the J gene TRBJ2-7; 7 bases map to TRBD1. This CDR3 is 15 amino acids long. Per the germline V gene, CDR1 is MNHEY and CDR2 is SVGEGT. This chain's CDR3 is CANSYKSTGTYEQYF. Written as DNA, the CDR3 is TGTGCCAACAGTTACAAATCGACAGGGACGTACGAGCAGTACTTC.

This clonotype was counted at least ten times. The chain employs TRBV7-2 and TRBJ1-4; D unresolved. Deletions cut 0 bases from V and 4 bases from J, with 6 bases between. Germline lookup yields CDR1 SGHTA and CDR2 FQGNSA. The CDR3 totals 14 residues. CDR3 residues: CASSLAGFNEKLFF. CDR3 nucleotides: TGTGCCAGCAGCTTAGCGGGGTTTAATGAAAAACTGTTTTTT.

This chain uses TRBV14 with TRBJ2-3, with 7 bases aligning to TRBD1. The V gene end was trimmed by 1 base and the J gene end by 3 bases; junction bases not matched to a gene: 10. Germline CDR1 is SGHDN and CDR2 is FVKESK. The CDR3 covers 17 residues. This CDR3 reads CASSQGQGVKSTDTQYF. CDR3 coding DNA: TGTGCCAGCAGCCAAGGTCAGGGGGTGAAGAGTACAGATACGCAGTATTTT.

The rearrangement links TRBV20-1 to TRBJ1-4; maybe TRBD1 (5 bases). V was pared by 0 bases and J by 6 bases, with 17 bases between. The CDR3 length is 16 residues. Looked up from germline, CDR1 is DFQATT and CDR2 is SNEGSKA (reference sequence). The CDR3, as DNA: TGCAGTGCTAGAGATCGAGAAACAGGCAGGGATGAAAAACTGTTTTTT. This gives the protein CSARDRETGRDEKLFF.

A few counts support this clonotype. The J gene is TRBJ2-3, the V gene TRBV6-2 or TRBV6-3; 7 bases are shared with TRBD2. V shed 7 bases and J 2 bases; nucleotides not matched to a gene: 6. Germline V gives CDR1 MNHEY, CDR2 SVGEGT. The CDR3 contains 14 residues. The CDR3: CASTRDYNTDTQYF. The CDR3 DNA reads TGTGCCAGCACCCGGGACTACAACACAGATACGCAGTATTTT.

This clonotype came up a few times. The genes are TRBV28 and TRBJ1-2; 9 nucleotides align to TRBD1. Germline values: CDR1 MDHEN, CDR2 SYDVKM. V shed 6 bases, J shed 4 bases, and the junction held 9 bases outside the gene matches. The CDR3 spans 15 residues. The CDR3 coding sequence is TGTGCCAGCAGCCAACCGGGACAGGGTGTCTATGGCTACACCTTC. This sequence encodes CASSQPGQGVYGYTF.

The chain couples TRBV7-2 to TRBJ2-7; 8 bases match TRBD1. The junction had 14 bases not matched to a gene; V was cut back by 5 bases and J by 5 bases. Germline assignment: CDR1 SGHTA and CDR2 FQGNSA. This CDR3 contains 16 residues. CDR3 in DNA: TGTGCCAGCAGCCCAACGTGGACAGGGAGGTGGAACGAGCAGTACTTC. Translation gives CASSPTWTGRWNEQYF.

The chain has TRBV7-9 and TRBJ1-4; no reliable D call. This CDR3 spans 14 amino acids. The V end lost 4 bases, the J end lost 8 bases, and 14 bases lay between the germline ends. Germline CDR1 SEHNR, CDR2 FQNEAQ (reference sequence). DNA of the CDR3: TGTGCCAGCAGCTCTGACTCGAAAGGGGAAAAACTGTTTTTT. Amino acids: CASSSDSKGEKLFF.